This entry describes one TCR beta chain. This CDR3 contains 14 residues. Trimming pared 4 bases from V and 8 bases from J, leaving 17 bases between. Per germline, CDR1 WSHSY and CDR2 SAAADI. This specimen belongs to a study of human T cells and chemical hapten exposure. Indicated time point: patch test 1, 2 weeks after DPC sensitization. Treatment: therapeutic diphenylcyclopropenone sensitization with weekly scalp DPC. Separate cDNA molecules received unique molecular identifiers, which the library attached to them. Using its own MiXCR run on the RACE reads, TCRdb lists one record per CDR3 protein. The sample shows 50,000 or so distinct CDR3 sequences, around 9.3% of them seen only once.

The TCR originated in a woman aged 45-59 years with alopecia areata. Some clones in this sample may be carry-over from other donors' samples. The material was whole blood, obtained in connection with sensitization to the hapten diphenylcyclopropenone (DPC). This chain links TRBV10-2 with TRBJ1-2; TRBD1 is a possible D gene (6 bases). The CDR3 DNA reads TGCGCCAGCAGTGTTGCAGGGGCAGATGGCGGCTACACCTTC. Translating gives CASSVAGADGGYTF.